The sequence of this TCR beta chain was determined in a study of T cells after yellow fever vaccination. Study-level background: Preparation of fractions with low cell numbers was performed using SMART-Seq v4 Ultra Low Input. Points from the study as a whole: Among all clonotypes, a small share was observed in both CD4 and CD8 compartments.

TCRdb re-derived calls from the 5' RACE reads in MiXCR, one entry per CDR3 protein. The sample has tens of thousands of distinct CDR3 sequences, approximately 6.1% seen once; the top ten hold roughly 35%. Trimming pared 0 bases from V and 7 bases from J, leaving 11 bases between. The length of the CDR3 is 14 residues. Germline values: CDR1 LGHNA, CDR2 YSLEER. This clonotype was counted ten times or more. Its antigen is undetermined. This receptor was obtained from a man younger than 35 who received the YFV17D yellow fever vaccine. The chain links TRBV4-3 to TRBJ2-3; D remains ambiguous. Sequencing used CD8+ T cells sorted from PBMCs, obtained more than 35 days after the first yellow fever vaccination. The CDR3 region is CASSQEAMGNTQYF. The CDR3 bases are TGCGCCAGCAGCCAAGAAGCAATGGGGAATACGCAGTATTTT.